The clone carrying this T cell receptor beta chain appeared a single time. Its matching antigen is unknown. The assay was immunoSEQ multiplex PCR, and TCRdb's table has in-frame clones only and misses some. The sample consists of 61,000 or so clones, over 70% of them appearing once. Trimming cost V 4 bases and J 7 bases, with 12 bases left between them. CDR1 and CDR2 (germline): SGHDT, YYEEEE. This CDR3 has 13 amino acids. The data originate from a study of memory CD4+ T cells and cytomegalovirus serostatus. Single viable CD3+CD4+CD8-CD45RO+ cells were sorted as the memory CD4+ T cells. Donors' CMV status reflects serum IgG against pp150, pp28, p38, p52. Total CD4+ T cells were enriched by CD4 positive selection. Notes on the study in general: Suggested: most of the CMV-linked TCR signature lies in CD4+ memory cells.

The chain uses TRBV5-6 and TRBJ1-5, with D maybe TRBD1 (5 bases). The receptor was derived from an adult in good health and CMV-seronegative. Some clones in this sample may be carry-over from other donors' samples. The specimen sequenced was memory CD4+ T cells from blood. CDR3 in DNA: TGTGCCAGCAGCCGTCACAGGTCCCAGCCCCAGCATTTT. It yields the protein CASSRHRSQPQHF.